A single sample gave rise to the 18 T cell receptor beta chains below, sequenced in a study of cytomegalovirus exposure and HLA in healthy donors. Vbeta (60) and Jbeta (13) primers were used in the PCR. TCRdb's copy holds only in-frame clones and misses some; the assay was immunoSEQ multiplex PCR. The table shows 92,000 or so clones, with over 55% occurring only once. Input material: PBMCs. These receptors originate from a woman between 50 and 59 years old in good health and CMV-seropositive.

This clone was detected only a few times. The V gene is TRBV5-1, the J gene TRBJ1-5, with TRBD1 identical over 8 bases. Trimming cost V 7 bases and J 2 bases; bases outside gene matches: 5. The CDR3 contains 14 residues. Germline V gives CDR1 SGHRS, CDR2 YFSETQ. In DNA, the CDR3 is TGCGCCAGCTCCCAGGGGGCAGGCAATCAGCCCCAGCATTTT. It is translated as CASSQGAGNQPQHF.

The chain is built from TRBV11-2 and TRBJ1-2, with 10 bases identical to TRBD1. This CDR3 region has 14 residues. The J segment lost 6 bases and the V segment lost 1 base, leaving 2 bases of the junction unmatched. In germline, CDR1 is SGHAT, CDR2 FQNNGV. CDR3 protein: CASSLGDRGHGYTF. As DNA, the CDR3 is TGTGCCAGCAGCTTAGGGGACAGGGGCCATGGCTACACCTTC.

In its sample, this clone was seen once. The CDR3 coding sequence is TGTGCCAGCAGCTTAGTTCCAAACACTGAAGCTTTCTTT. This encodes CASSLVPNTEAFF. V and J are TRBV11-3 and TRBJ1-1; D is unresolved. The CDR3 length is 13 residues. The V gene's germline CDR1 is SGHNT and CDR2 YENEEA. V was clipped by 1 base and J by 2 bases, with 5 bases between them.

This clone was counted between two and nine times. The genes are TRBV6-1 and TRBJ1-1, with 10 bases that match TRBD1. Trimming removed 8 bases from V and 4 bases from J; junction bases left unmatched: 10. In germline, CDR1 is MNHNS, CDR2 SASEGT. The CDR3 has 15 residues. The CDR3 loop is CASLKGTGVGTEAFF. CDR3 bases: TGTGCCAGCTTGAAGGGGACAGGGGTGGGCACTGAAGCTTTCTTT.

The chain combines TRBV27 with TRBJ2-7, with TRBD2 matching over 8 bases. The CDR3 runs to 17 residues. Trimming took 1 base from V and 2 from J; bases not matched to a gene: 10. From germline, CDR1 is MNHEY and CDR2 SMNVEV (reference sequence). CDR3 nucleotide sequence: TGTGCCAGCAGTTTATTTGGGACCCCGCGGGGGGCCTACGAGCAGTACTTC. This sequence encodes CASSLFGTPRGAYEQYF.

The V and J genes are TRBV6-1 and TRBJ2-7; the D gene is possibly TRBD1 (7 bases). V was cut by 11 bases and J by 6 bases, with 17 bases left in between. This CDR3 comprises 12 residues. Germline values: CDR1 MNHNS, CDR2 SASEGT. CDR3 amino acids: CAGDRQGGEQYF. The CDR3 coding sequence is TGTGCCGGGGACCGGCAGGGGGGCGAGCAGTACTTC.

J is TRBJ1-5 and V is TRBV19, with 8 bases aligning to TRBD1. Trimming cost V 5 bases and J 2 bases; bases outside gene matches: 5. Germline assignment: CDR1 LNHDA and CDR2 SQIVND (reference sequence). The CDR3 has 15 residues. This CDR3 is CASSPLQGGNQPQHF. In DNA form, the CDR3 reads TGTGCCAGTAGTCCTCTACAGGGGGGCAATCAGCCCCAGCATTTT.

In its sample, this clone was seen a few times. The rearrangement uses TRBV10-2 and TRBJ1-2; 7 positions agree with TRBD1. Trimming cost V 8 bases and J 4 bases; bases outside gene matches: 7. The CDR3 length is 13 residues. The germline V gene encodes CDR1 WSHSY and CDR2 SAAADI. CDR3 nucleotide sequence: TGCGCCAGCGCACCAGGGGGAATCTATGGCTACACCTTC. Translating it yields CASAPGGIYGYTF.

This clone was observed a handful of times. V and J are TRBV13 and TRBJ2-3; TRBD2 is a possible D gene (6 bases). This CDR3 is 14 amino acids long. Germline V gene data show CDR1 as PRHDT and CDR2 as FYEKMQ (reference sequence). With 3 bases removed from V and 4 bases from J, the gap between germline ends came to 11 bases. The DNA of the CDR3 is TGTGCCAGCAGCTTCGGCGGGGCCGCAGATACGCAGTATTTT. The encoded protein is CASSFGGAADTQYF. The variable domain in full, completed from reference TRBV13 and TRBJ2-3, reads AAGVIQSPRHLIKEKRETATLKCYPIPRHDTVYWYQQGPGQDPQFLISFYEKMQSDKGSIPDRFSAQQFSDYHSELNMSSLELGDSALYFCASSFGGAADTQYFGPGTRLTVL.

The CDR3 DNA reads TGTGCCAGCTCATCACTGTCCGGGACAACGAACACTGAAGCTTTCTTT. Translating gives CASSSLSGTTNTEAFF. The J gene is TRBJ1-1, the V gene TRBV18; D perhaps matches TRBD1 (6 bases). Trimming left V 5 bases short and J 1 base short, with 17 bases between. Germline-derived CDR1 and CDR2 are KGHSH and LQKENI. This CDR3 spans 16 amino acids.

The chain has TRBV6-6 and TRBJ1-5; TRBD1 might be the D (5 bases). The V gene's germline CDR1 is MNHNY and CDR2 SVGAGI (reference sequence). The CDR3 spans 14 residues. V was pared by 5 bases and J by 2 bases, with 10 bases between. The CDR3 here is CASSQGLGNQPQHF. The CDR3 region has the DNA TGTGCCAGCAGTCAGGGATTAGGCAATCAGCCCCAGCATTTT.

J is TRBJ1-3 and V is TRBV6-5; TRBD1 matches at 9 bases. The J segment lost 1 base and the V segment lost 4 bases, leaving 5 bases of the junction unmatched. This CDR3 has 16 amino acids. Germline V lookup: CDR1 MNHEY, CDR2 SVGAGI. The CDR3 DNA is TGTGCCAGCAGTTGGGACAGGGAAGGGTCTGGAAACACCATATATTTT. Protein: CASSWDREGSGNTIYF.

This clone was seen more than once but under ten times. This chain joins TRBV6-5 and TRBJ2-7, with 10 nucleotides matching TRBD1. This CDR3 region has 14 residues. Trimming removed 7 bases from V and 5 bases from J; junction bases left unmatched: 8. CDR1 and CDR2 from the germline V gene are MNHEY and SVGAGI. CDR3: CASKLGQGGHEQYF. The CDR3 nucleotides read TGTGCCAGCAAGCTCGGACAGGGGGGCCACGAGCAGTACTTC.

V gene TRBV27 combines with J gene TRBJ1-6; D is perhaps TRBD1 (5 bases). V shed 7 bases and J shed 3 bases, with 19 bases lying between them. The V gene's germline CDR1 is MNHEY and CDR2 SMNVEV (reference sequence). The CDR3 loop spans 17 amino acids. CDR3 sequence (DNA): TGTGCCAGCACTAATCGCCCCAGGGAGGACTATAATTCACCCCTCCACTTT. It translates to CASTNRPREDYNSPLHF.

This CDR3 reads CASTGGGAKETQYF. The CDR3, as DNA: TGTGCCAGCACAGGCGGGGGGGCCAAAGAGACCCAGTACTTC. V and J are TRBV28 and TRBJ2-5, with 9 bases aligning to TRBD2. V lost 7 bases and J lost 3; bases outside the gene matches: 6. The CDR3 length is 14 residues. Germline V gene data show CDR1 as MDHEN and CDR2 as SYDVKM.

The chain links TRBV19 to TRBJ1-5; D unclear. This CDR3 contains 14 residues. CDR1 and CDR2 from the germline V gene are LNHDA and SQIVND (reference sequence). Between the trimmed V and J ends, which lost 5 bases and 1 base, there was a span of 9 bases. The CDR3 is CASSWPNSNQPQHF. The CDR3 DNA sequence: TGTGCCAGTAGTTGGCCGAACAGCAATCAGCCCCAGCATTTT. The whole variable domain, remainder taken from reference TRBV19 and TRBJ1-5, is DGGITQSPKYLFRKEGQNVTLSCEQNLNHDAMYWYRQDPGQGLRLIYYSQIVNDFQKGDIAEGYSVSREKKESFPLTVTSAQKNPTAFYLCASSWPNSNQPQHFGDGTRLSIL.

As regards this clone: Distinct nucleotide sequences in the sample also encode this CDR3. This CDR3 is CASSPYMNTEAFF. As DNA, the CDR3 is TGTGCCAGTAGTCCTTACATGAACACTGAAGCTTTCTTT. The chain recombines TRBV19 with TRBJ1-1; no reliable D call. The CDR3 has 13 residues. Germline V gene data show CDR1 as LNHDA and CDR2 as SQIVND (reference sequence). Between the trimmed V and J ends, which lost 5 bases and 0 bases, there was a span of 7 bases. Combining the CDR3 with reference TRBV19 and TRBJ1-1 gives the whole variable domain DGGITQSPKYLFRKEGQNVTLSCEQNLNHDAMYWYRQDPGQGLRLIYYSQIVNDFQKGDIAEGYSVSREKKESFPLTVTSAQKNPTAFYLCASSPYMNTEAFFGQGTRLTVV.

This clone was seen a handful of times. This chain uses TRBV6-1 with TRBJ2-1; D is perhaps TRBD2 (6 bases). The CDR3 sequence is 17 residues long. CDR1 is MNHNS and CDR2 is SASEGT in the germline V gene. The V gene lost 1 base and the J gene lost 5 bases, with 18 bases spanning the gap. CDR3 amino acids: CASSEVILGTLNNEQFF. For the CDR3, the DNA is TGTGCCAGCAGTGAAGTTATTTTAGGGACTCTCAACAATGAGCAGTTCTTC.